This T cell receptor (beta chain) was recorded in a study of blood T cell repertoires in COVID-19. Profiling relied on immunoSEQ multiplex PCR, and the TCRdb table lists in-frame clones only, not all of them. The sample holds some 100,000 clones, about 86% seen once. Assignment of participants to cohorts was predicated upon participant-reported clinical history. The sample holds one count of this clone. The same CDR3 also results from other DNA sequences found in this sample. The receptor comes from a woman aged 50 to 60 who had recovered from COVID-19. The sample was PBMCs or T cells enriched from blood (not recorded which).

The CDR3 DNA is TGCGCCAGCAGCTTGGCTACTAGCGGGAGTTCCTACAATGAGCAGTTCTTC. This gives the protein CASSLATSGSSYNEQFF. The gene calls are TRBV5-1 and TRBJ2-1; 11 bases are shared with TRBD2. This CDR3 is built from 17 residues. Germline CDR1 SGHRS, CDR2 YFSETQ. V dropped 0 bases and J dropped 1; count of bases not matched to a gene: 3.